This T cell receptor (beta chain) was recorded in a study of CD8 T cells in ankylosing spondylitis. Germline lookup yields CDR1 DFQATT and CDR2 SNEGSKA (reference sequence). The germline V and J ends were trimmed by 5 bases and 5 bases, with 12 bases remaining between them. The CDR3 sequence is 12 residues long. By quantitative 5'-RACE with molecular barcodes, the TCR beta libraries were made. From the 5' RACE reads, TCRdb called clonotypes with MiXCR, one entry per CDR3 protein. This table holds around 300,000 distinct CDR3 sequences, around 20% found once. Study-wide results and caveats: A CD8+ phenotype characterized the disease-linked clones, which were relatively rare in peripheral blood. A TCR beta motif made of fewer than ten highly homologous variants seemed typical of ankylosing spondylitis blood. Past studies reported some motif variants in reactive arthritis synovial fluid and blood.

This clonotype was counted ten times or more. The antigen is undetermined. The chain has TRBV20-1 and TRBJ2-5; a possible D gene is TRBD1 (6 bases). The sequencing sample was made of blood, either unsorted or a sorted T cell fraction (not recorded which). The receptor was derived from a female donor with ankylosing spondylitis or in good health (not recorded which). The CDR3 is CSAQSRGETQYF. CDR3 sequence (DNA): TGCAGTGCTCAGAGTAGGGGGGAGACCCAGTACTTC.